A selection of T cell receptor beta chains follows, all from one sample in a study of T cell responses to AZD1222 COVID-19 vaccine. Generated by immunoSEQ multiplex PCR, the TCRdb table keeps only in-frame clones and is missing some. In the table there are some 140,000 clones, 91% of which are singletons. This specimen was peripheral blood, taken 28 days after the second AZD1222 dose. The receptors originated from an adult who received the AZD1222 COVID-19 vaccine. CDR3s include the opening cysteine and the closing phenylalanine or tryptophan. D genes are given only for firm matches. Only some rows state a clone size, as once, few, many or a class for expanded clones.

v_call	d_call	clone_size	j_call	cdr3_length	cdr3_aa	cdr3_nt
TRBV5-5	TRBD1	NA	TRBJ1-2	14	CASSLGAGGYGYTF	TGTGCCAGCAGCTTGGGCGCAGGGGGATATGGCTACACCTTC
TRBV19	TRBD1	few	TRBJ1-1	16	CASSPSRGQGVTEAFF	TGTGCCAGTAGTCCATCTCGGGGACAGGGAGTAACTGAAGCTTTCTTT
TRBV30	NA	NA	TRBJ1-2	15	CAWSPPARWLYGYTF	TGTGCCTGGAGTCCTCCCGCCAGGTGGCTCTATGGCTACACCTTC
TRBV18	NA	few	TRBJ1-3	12	CASSTQTNTIYF	TGTGCCAGCTCAACTCAGACCAACACCATATATTTT
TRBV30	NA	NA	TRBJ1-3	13	CAWRVTSGNTIYF	TGTGCCTGGAGGGTGACCTCTGGAAACACCATATATTTT
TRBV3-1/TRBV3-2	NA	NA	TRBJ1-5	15	CASSQVWGGNQPQHF	TGTGCCAGCAGCCAAGTCTGGGGGGGAAATCAGCCCCAGCATTTT
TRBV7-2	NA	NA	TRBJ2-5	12	CASSPGLETQYF	TGTGCCAGCAGCCCGGGACTGGAGACCCAGTACTTC
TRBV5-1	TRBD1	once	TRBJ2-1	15	CASSQQGSSYNEQFF	TGCGCCAGCAGCCAACAGGGGAGCTCCTACAATGAGCAGTTCTTC
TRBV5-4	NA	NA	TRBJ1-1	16	CASSLVPGRRNTEAFF	TGTGCCAGCAGCTTGGTCCCCGGACGGAGGAACACTGAAGCTTTCTTT
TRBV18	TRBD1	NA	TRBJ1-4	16	CASSPPGTATNEKLFF	TGTGCCAGCTCACCGCCAGGGACAGCAACTAATGAAAAACTGTTTTTT
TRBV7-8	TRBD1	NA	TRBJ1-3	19	CASSLGGQGAKHSGNTIYF	TGTGCCAGCAGCTTAGGGGGGCAGGGGGCGAAACACTCTGGAAACACCATATATTTT
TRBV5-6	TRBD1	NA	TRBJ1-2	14	CASSLMTGAYGYTF	TGTGCCAGCAGCTTGATGACAGGGGCCTATGGCTACACCTTC
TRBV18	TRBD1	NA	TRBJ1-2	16	CASSPQTGPTVDGYTF	TGTGCCAGCTCACCGCAGACAGGGCCGACTGTCGATGGCTACACCTTC
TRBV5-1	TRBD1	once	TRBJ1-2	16	CASSLGDRARDYGYTF	TGCGCCAGCAGCTTGGGGGACAGGGCAAGGGACTATGGCTACACCTTC
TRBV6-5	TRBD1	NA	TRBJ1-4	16	CASSSYSTGNREKLFF	TGTGCCAGCAGTTCATACTCGACAGGGAATAGGGAAAAACTGTTTTTT
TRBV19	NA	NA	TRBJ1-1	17	CASSARTGTYSNTEAFF	TGTGCCAGTAGTGCGCGTACCGGGACATACAGCAACACTGAAGCTTTCTTT
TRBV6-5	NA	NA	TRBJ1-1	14	CASSLQGLDTEAFF	TGTGCCAGCAGCCTACAGGGTCTGGACACTGAAGCTTTCTTT
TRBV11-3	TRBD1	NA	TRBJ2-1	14	CASSLRDRGNEQFF	TGTGCCAGCAGCTTACGGGACAGGGGCAATGAGCAGTTCTTC
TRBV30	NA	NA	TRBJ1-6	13	CAWRGPEGSPLHF	TGTGCCTGGAGGGGCCCGGAAGGGTCACCCCTCCACTTT
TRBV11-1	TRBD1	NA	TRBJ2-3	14	CASSFGQGEDTQYF	TGTGCCAGCAGCTTCGGACAGGGGGAAGATACGCAGTATTTT
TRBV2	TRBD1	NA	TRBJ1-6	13	CAPKGTGNSPLHF	TGTGCCCCCAAAGGGACAGGGAATTCACCCCTCCACTTT
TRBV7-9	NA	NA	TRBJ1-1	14	CASSRPQGGPEAFF	TGTGCCAGCAGCCGCCCGCAGGGAGGACCTGAAGCTTTCTTT
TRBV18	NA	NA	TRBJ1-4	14	CASSQGSGNEKLFF	TGTGCCAGCTCACAGGGATCTGGTAATGAAAAACTGTTTTTT
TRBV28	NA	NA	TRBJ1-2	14	CASSPRGRVEGYTF	TGTGCCAGCAGTCCCCGGGGCAGGGTTGAAGGCTACACCTTC
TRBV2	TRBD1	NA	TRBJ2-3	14	CASSVQGGTDTQYF	TGTGCCAGCAGTGTACAGGGGGGCACAGATACGCAGTATTTT
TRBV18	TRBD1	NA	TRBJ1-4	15	CASSPSGTGEEKLFF	TGTGCCAGCTCACCCTCCGGGACAGGGGAGGAAAAACTGTTTTTT
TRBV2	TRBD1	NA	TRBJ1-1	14	CASSWTGEGTEAFF	TGTGCCAGCAGCTGGACAGGGGAGGGCACTGAAGCTTTCTTT
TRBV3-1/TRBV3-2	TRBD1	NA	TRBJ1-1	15	CASSRLGQGNTEAFF	TGTGCCAGCAGCCGCTTGGGACAGGGGAACACTGAAGCTTTCTTT
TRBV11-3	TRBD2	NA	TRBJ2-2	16	CASSPRAGGLTGELFF	TGTGCCAGCAGCCCAAGAGCGGGGGGATTAACCGGGGAGCTGTTTTTT
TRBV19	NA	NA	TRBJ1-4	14	CASTYLAGNEKLFF	TGTGCCAGTACTTACCTTGCGGGGAATGAAAAACTGTTTTTT
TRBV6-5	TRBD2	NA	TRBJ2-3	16	CASSYSGTSGTDTQYF	TGTGCCAGCAGTTACTCGGGGACTAGCGGCACAGATACGCAGTATTTT
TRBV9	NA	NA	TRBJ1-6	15	CASSVGGARNSPLHF	TGTGCCAGCAGCGTAGGGGGGGCGCGGAATTCACCCCTCCACTTT
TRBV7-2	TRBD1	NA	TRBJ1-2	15	CASSFRGGTGDGYTF	TGTGCCAGCAGCTTCCGGGGTGGGACAGGGGATGGCTACACCTTC
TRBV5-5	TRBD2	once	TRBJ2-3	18	CASSFGTTSPSHTDTQYF	TGTGCCAGCAGCTTTGGCACGACTAGCCCCTCTCACACAGATACGCAGTATTTT
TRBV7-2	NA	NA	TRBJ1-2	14	CASSFSSGSYGYTF	TGTGCCAGCAGCTTTTCATCGGGGTCCTATGGCTACACCTTC
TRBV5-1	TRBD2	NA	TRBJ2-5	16	CASSLGLAGDQETQYF	TGCGCCAGCAGCTTGGGGTTAGCGGGGGACCAAGAGACCCAGTACTTC
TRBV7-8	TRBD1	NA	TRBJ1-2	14	CASSLVTGGHGYTF	TGTGCCAGCAGCTTGGTGACAGGGGGCCATGGCTACACCTTC
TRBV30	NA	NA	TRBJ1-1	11	CAWRVNTEAFF	TGTGCCTGGAGGGTAAACACTGAAGCTTTCTTT
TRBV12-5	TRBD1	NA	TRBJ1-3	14	CASGTQGRGNTIYF	TGTGCTAGTGGAACACAGGGGAGAGGAAACACCATATATTTT
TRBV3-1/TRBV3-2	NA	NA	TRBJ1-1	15	CASSQGETPNTEAFF	TGTGCCAGCAGCCAGGGGGAGACACCGAACACTGAAGCTTTCTTT
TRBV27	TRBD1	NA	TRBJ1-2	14	CASSRTGGTGGYTF	TGTGCCAGCAGTCGAACAGGGGGCACGGGAGGCTACACCTTC
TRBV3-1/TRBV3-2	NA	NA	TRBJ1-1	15	CASSQGGRGSTEAFF	TGTGCCAGCAGCCAAGGGGGCAGGGGTAGCACTGAAGCTTTCTTT
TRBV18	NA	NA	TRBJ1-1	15	CASSPSPDIYTEAFF	TGTGCCAGCTCACCATCCCCGGACATTTACACTGAAGCTTTCTTT
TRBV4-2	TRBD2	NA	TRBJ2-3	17	CASSQDMSGRFTDTQYF	TGTGCCAGCAGCCAAGATATGAGCGGGAGATTCACAGATACGCAGTATTTT
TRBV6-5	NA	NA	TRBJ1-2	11	CATAEGLGYTF	TGTGCCACCGCAGAGGGCCTGGGCTACACCTTC
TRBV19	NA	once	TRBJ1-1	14	CASSPGPGRTEAFF	TGTGCCAGTAGTCCCGGCCCCGGGCGCACTGAAGCTTTCTTT
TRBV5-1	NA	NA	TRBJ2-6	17	CASSLGVLSSGANVLTF	TGCGCCAGCAGCTTGGGAGTCCTTAGCTCTGGGGCCAACGTCCTGACTTTC
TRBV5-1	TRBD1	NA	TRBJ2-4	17	CASSTGQAPVAKNIQYF	TGCGCCAGCAGCACCGGACAGGCTCCTGTAGCCAAAAACATTCAGTACTTC
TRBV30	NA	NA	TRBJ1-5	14	CAWSVLTNNQPQHF	TGTGCCTGGAGTGTCCTAACTAACAATCAGCCCCAGCATTTT
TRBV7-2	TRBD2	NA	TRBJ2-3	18	CASSLFGGLAGSTDTQYF	TGTGCCAGCAGCTTATTTGGAGGACTAGCGGGCAGCACAGATACGCAGTATTTT